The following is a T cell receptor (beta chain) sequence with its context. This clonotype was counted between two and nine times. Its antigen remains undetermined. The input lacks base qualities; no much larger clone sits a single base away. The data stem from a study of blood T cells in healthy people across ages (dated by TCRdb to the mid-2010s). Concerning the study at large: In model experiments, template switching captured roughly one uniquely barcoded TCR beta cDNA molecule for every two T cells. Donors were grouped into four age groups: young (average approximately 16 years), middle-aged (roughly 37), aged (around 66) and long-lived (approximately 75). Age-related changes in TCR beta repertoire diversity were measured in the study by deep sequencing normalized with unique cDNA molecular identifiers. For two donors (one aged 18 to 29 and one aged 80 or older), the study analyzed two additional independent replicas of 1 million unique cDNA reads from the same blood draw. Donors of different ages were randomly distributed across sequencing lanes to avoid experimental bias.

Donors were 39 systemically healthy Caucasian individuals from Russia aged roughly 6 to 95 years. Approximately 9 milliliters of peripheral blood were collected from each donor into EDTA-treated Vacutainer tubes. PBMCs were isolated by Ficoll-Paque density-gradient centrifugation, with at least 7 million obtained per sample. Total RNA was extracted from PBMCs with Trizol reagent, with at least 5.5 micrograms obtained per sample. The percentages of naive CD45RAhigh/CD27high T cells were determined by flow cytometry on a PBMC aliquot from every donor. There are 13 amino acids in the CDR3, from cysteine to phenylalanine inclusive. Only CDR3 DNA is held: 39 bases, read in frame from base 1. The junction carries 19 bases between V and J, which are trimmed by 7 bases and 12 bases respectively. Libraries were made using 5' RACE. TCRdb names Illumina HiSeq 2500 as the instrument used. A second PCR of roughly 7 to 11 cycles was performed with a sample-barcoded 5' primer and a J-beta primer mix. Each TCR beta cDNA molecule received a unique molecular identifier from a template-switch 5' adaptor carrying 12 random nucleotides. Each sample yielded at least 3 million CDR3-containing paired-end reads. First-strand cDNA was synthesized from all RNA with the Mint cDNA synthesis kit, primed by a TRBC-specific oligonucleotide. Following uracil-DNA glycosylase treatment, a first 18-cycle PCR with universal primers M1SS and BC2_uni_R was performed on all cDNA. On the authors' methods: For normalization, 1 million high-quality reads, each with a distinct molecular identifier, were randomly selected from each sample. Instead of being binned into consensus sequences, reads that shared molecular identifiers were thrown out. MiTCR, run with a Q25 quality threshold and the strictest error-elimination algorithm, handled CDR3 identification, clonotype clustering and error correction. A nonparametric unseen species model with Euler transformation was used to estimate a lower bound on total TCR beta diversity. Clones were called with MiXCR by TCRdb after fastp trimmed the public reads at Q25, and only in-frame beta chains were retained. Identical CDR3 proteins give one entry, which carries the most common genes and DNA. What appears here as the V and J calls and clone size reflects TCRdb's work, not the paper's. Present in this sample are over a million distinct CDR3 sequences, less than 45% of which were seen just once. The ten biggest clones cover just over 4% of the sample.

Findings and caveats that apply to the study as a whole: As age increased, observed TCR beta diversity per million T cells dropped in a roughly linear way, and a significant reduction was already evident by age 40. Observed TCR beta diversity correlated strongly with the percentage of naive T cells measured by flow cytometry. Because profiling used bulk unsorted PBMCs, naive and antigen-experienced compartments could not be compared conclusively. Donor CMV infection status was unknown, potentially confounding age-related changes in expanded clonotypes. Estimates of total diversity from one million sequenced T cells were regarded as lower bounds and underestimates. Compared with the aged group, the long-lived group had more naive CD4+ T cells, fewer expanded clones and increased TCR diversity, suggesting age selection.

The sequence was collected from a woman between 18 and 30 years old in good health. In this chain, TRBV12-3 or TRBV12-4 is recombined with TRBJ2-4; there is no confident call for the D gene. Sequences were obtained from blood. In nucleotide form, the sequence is TGTGCCAGCATTCCCCGGGCCGGGTGGACTCAGTACTTC. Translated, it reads CASIPRAGWTQYF.